Below are 20 T cell receptor beta chains sequenced from a single sample in a study of a mutant IDH1 vaccine in newly diagnosed glioma. Libraries were prepared by immunoSEQ multiplex PCR; TCRdb keeps only in-frame clonotypes and omits some of them. This sample has about 120,000 clones, with around three quarters found just once. The time point denotes: week 11, during vaccination. Every single dose of the vaccine, 300 ug of mutant IDH1 20-mer peptide, came with topical imiquimod. No antigens are known for them. The material was PBMCs, obtained from a glioma patient whose treatment included an IDH1 peptide vaccine. These receptors were obtained from a man aged 40-49 years with glioma.

The chain couples TRBV10-3 to TRBJ2-1; 9 bases line up with TRBD1. Per germline, CDR1 ENHRY and CDR2 SYGVKD. The CDR3 runs to 14 residues. With V trimmed by 7 bases and J by 5 bases, 6 bases remained unmatched. The CDR3 loop reads CAIKDRGKNNEQFF. The CDR3 DNA sequence: TGTGCCATCAAAGACAGGGGGAAGAACAATGAGCAGTTCTTC.

The rearrangement joins TRBV27 to TRBJ2-7; TRBD2 agrees at 7 bases. Germline assignment: CDR1 MNHEY and CDR2 SMNVEV (reference sequence). The CDR3 covers 15 residues. With V trimmed by 3 bases and J by 2 bases, 7 bases remained unmatched. DNA for the CDR3: TGTGCCAGCAGTTTTGGGGCTAGCGGTACCTACGAGCAGTACTTC. Its protein is CASSFGASGTYEQYF.

This chain links TRBV28 with TRBJ2-7; 9 bases match TRBD1. Germline assignment: CDR1 MDHEN and CDR2 SYDVKM. Trimming cost V 6 bases and J 7 bases; bases outside gene matches: 16. The CDR3 runs 16 residues. This chain's CDR3 is CASRRNRGQGAVEQYF. The DNA for the CDR3 is TGTGCCAGCAGGCGAAATAGGGGACAGGGTGCGGTTGAGCAGTACTTC.

In the case of this clone: This specimen includes other DNA sequences encoding the same CDR3. This chain uses TRBV9 with TRBJ1-1; perhaps TRBD1 as D (5 bases). This CDR3 contains 14 residues. Germline V CDR1 and CDR2: SGDLS, YYNGEE. The germline V and J ends were trimmed by 0 bases and 5 bases, with 11 bases remaining between them. The CDR3 coding sequence is TGTGCCAGCAGCGTAGAAGGCGGGGGGACTGAAGCTTTCTTT. Translation gives CASSVEGGGTEAFF.

The genes are TRBV6-1 and TRBJ1-2; TRBD1 might be the D (5 bases). From germline, CDR1 is MNHNS and CDR2 SASEGT. The CDR3 has 15 amino acids. Trimming pared 0 bases from V and 2 bases from J, leaving 10 bases between. The CDR3 DNA reads TGTGCCAGCAGTGAAGCGCACGGGGGAAACTATGGCTACACCTTC. Its translation: CASSEAHGGNYGYTF.

The rearrangement uses TRBV5-4 and TRBJ2-4; D perhaps matches TRBD2 (5 bases). This CDR3 is 13 amino acids long. Germline loops: CDR1 SGHNT, CDR2 YYREEE (reference sequence). V was trimmed by 4 bases and J by 3 bases, leaving 8 bases between them. The CDR3 spells CASSPRDKNIQYF. CDR3 sequence (DNA): TGTGCCAGCAGCCCCCGGGACAAAAACATTCAGTACTTC. The full variable domain, rest sourced from reference TRBV5-4 and TRBJ2-4, is ETGVTQSPTHLIKTRGQQVTLRCSSQSGHNTVSWYQQALGQGPQFIFQYYREEENGRGNFPPRFSGLQFPNYSSELNVNALELDDSALYLCASSPRDKNIQYFGAGTRLSVL.

J is TRBJ2-7 and V is TRBV11-2; TRBD2 matches at 7 bases. CDR1 and CDR2 (germline): SGHAT, FQNNGV. The CDR3 is made up of 12 amino acids. The V and J ends lost 1 base and 6 bases, in that order; junction bases with no gene match: 0. The DNA for the CDR3 is TGTGCCAGCAGCTTAGGGACTAGCGAGCAGTACTTC. This sequence encodes CASSLGTSEQYF.

The chain uses TRBV20-1 and TRBJ2-1; D remains unclear. The CDR3 extends over 11 amino acids. Germline CDR1 DFQATT, CDR2 SNEGSKA (reference sequence). V lost 5 bases, J lost 7 bases, and 9 bases lay in between. As DNA, the CDR3 is TGCAGTGCTTGGGTATTGAATGAGCAGTTCTTC. Its protein product is CSAWVLNEQFF.

The gene calls are TRBV7-6 and TRBJ2-7, with TRBD2 identical over 12 bases. V dropped 5 bases and J dropped 6; count of bases not matched to a gene: 23. Looked up from germline, CDR1 is SGHVS and CDR2 is FNYEAQ. The CDR3 has 20 residues. As DNA, the CDR3 is TGTGCCAGCAGCCCGACCCCAGACAGGGCTGAGACTAGCGGGAGATTCGAGCAGTACTTC. The encoded protein is CASSPTPDRAETSGRFEQYF.

The chain has TRBV11-3 and TRBJ2-7, with D perhaps matching TRBD2 (6 bases). This CDR3 is built from 12 residues. Looked up from germline, CDR1 is SGHNT and CDR2 is YENEEA. V shed 5 bases and J shed 6 bases, with 11 bases lying between them. The CDR3 sequence: CASSLQGGEQYF. CDR3 sequence (DNA): TGTGCCAGCAGCCTCCAGGGAGGCGAGCAGTACTTC.

The chain has TRBV2 and TRBJ2-5; D is possibly TRBD1 (6 bases). The CDR3 is 14 residues long. Looked up from germline, CDR1 is SNHLY and CDR2 is FYNNEI. Trimming cost V 6 bases and J 2 bases, with 13 bases left between them. CDR3 in DNA: TGTGCCAGCAGACTAGACAGGCTACAAGAGACCCAGTACTTC. Translating it yields CASRLDRLQETQYF.

V gene TRBV5-5 combines with J gene TRBJ1-4; D is perhaps TRBD1 (5 bases). Trimming shortened V by 5 bases and J by 0 bases, and 11 bases separated the two germline ends. This CDR3 is 15 amino acids long. Germline V gene lookup returns CDR1 SGHKS and CDR2 YYEKEE (reference sequence). The CDR3 coding sequence is TGTGCCAGCAGGCCGGAAGGGGCAACTAATGAAAAACTGTTTTTT. It codes for CASRPEGATNEKLFF.

The rearrangement joins TRBV25-1 to TRBJ1-4, with 7 bases lining up with TRBD1. The CDR3 consists of 16 residues. Trimming cost V 2 bases and J 6 bases; bases outside gene matches: 9. The V gene's germline CDR1 is MGHDK and CDR2 SYGVNS. The CDR3 bases are TGTGCCAGCAGTGAACCTTACAGGGGACGAGATGAAAAACTGTTTTTT. Its protein product is CASSEPYRGRDEKLFF.

This chain links TRBV28 with TRBJ2-7; tentative D call: TRBD2 (5 bases). Trimming stripped 5 bases from V and 3 bases from J, with 14 bases between. Germline CDR1 reads MDHEN; CDR2 reads SYDVKM. The CDR3 is 14 residues long. The CDR3 sequence: CASSASGERYEQYF. For the CDR3, the DNA is TGTGCCAGCAGTGCATCCGGGGAGCGCTACGAGCAGTACTTC.

As concerns this clone: This same CDR3 is encoded by further DNA sequences in the sample. The genes are TRBV28 and TRBJ1-5, with no clear D. V was shortened by 5 bases and J by 0 bases, with 8 bases between the two germline ends. The germline V gene encodes CDR1 MDHEN and CDR2 SYDVKM. The CDR3 length is 14 residues. The DNA for the CDR3 is TGTGCCAGCAGTCCCGGAGGTAGCAATCAGCCCCAGCATTTT. Its translation: CASSPGGSNQPQHF.

The V gene is TRBV29-1, the J gene TRBJ2-2; tentative D call: TRBD1 (6 bases). V lost 4 bases, J lost 4 bases, and 10 bases lay in between. Per germline, CDR1 SQVTM and CDR2 ANQGSEA. The length of the CDR3 is 13 residues. CDR3 sequence: CSVAVGGTGELFF. CDR3 in DNA: TGCAGCGTTGCGGTAGGGGGCACCGGGGAGCTGTTTTTT.

The V call is TRBV5-6, the J call TRBJ2-4, with 10 positions matching TRBD2. CDR1 and CDR2 (germline): SGHDT, YYEEEE. The CDR3 spans 19 residues. The junction had 12 bases not matched to a gene; V was cut back by 3 bases and J by 0 bases. The chain's CDR3 is CASSSGLSGGSLAKNIQYF. The CDR3 bases are TGTGCCAGCAGCTCAGGGCTTAGCGGGGGGTCACTAGCCAAAAACATTCAGTACTTC.

The V gene is TRBV7-8, the J gene TRBJ2-7; D is possibly TRBD2 (7 bases). The CDR3 loop spans 14 amino acids. The germline V gene encodes CDR1 SGHVS and CDR2 FQNEAQ. Trimming removed 2 bases from V and 2 bases from J, with 10 bases in between. CDR3 residues: CASSLRGATYEQYF. The CDR3 DNA is TGTGCCAGCAGCTTACGGGGGGCAACCTACGAGCAGTACTTC. The full variable domain, with the rest looked up from reference TRBV7-8 and TRBJ2-7, is GAGVSQSPRYKVAKRGQDVALRCDPISGHVSLFWYQQALGQGPEFLTYFQNEAQLDKSGLPSDRFFAERPEGSVSTLKIQRTQQEDSAVYLCASSLRGATYEQYFGPGTRLTVT.

About this clone: A junction end diverges from the germline sequence, so it may reflect a read error. The rearrangement links TRBV6-1 to TRBJ1-1, with 9 bases that match TRBD1. Germline V CDR1 and CDR2: MNHNS, SASEGT. The CDR3 length is 14 residues. CDR3 bases: TGTGCCAGCAGCGAAGACAGGGGGGTCACTGAAGCTTTCTTT. This gives the protein CASSEDRGVTEAFF.

This clone was seen more than once but under ten times. The chain is built from TRBV10-3 and TRBJ1-5; D is possibly TRBD1 (5 bases). Trimming cost V 10 bases and J 3 bases, with 16 bases left between them. From germline, CDR1 is ENHRY and CDR2 SYGVKD. The CDR3 contains 14 residues. CDR3 protein: CATRGSRNNQPQHF. CDR3 DNA sequence: TGTGCCACCCGGGGGAGTCGGAACAATCAGCCCCAGCATTTT.